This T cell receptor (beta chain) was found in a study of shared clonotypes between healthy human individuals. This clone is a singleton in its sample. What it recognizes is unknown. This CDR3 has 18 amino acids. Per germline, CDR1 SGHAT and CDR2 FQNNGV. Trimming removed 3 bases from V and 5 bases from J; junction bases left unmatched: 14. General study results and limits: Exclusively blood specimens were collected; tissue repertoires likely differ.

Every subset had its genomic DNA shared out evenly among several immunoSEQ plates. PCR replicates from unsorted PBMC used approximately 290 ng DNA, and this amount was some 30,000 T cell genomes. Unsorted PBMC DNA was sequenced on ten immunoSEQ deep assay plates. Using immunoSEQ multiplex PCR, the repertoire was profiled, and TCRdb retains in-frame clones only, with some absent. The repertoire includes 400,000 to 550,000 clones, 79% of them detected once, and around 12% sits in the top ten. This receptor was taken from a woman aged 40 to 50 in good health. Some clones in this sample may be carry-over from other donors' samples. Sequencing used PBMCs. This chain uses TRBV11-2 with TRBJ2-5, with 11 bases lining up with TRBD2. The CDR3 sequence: CASSFLAGGGLQGETQYF. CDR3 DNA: TGTGCCAGCAGCTTTCTAGCGGGAGGAGGACTTCAGGGGGAGACCCAGTACTTC. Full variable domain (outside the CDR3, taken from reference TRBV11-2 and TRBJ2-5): EAGVAQSPRYKIIEKRQSVAFWCNPISGHATLYWYQQILGQGPKLLIQFQNNGVVDDSQLPKDRFSAERLKGVDSTLKIQPAKLEDSAVYLCASSFLAGGGLQGETQYFGPGTRLLVL.